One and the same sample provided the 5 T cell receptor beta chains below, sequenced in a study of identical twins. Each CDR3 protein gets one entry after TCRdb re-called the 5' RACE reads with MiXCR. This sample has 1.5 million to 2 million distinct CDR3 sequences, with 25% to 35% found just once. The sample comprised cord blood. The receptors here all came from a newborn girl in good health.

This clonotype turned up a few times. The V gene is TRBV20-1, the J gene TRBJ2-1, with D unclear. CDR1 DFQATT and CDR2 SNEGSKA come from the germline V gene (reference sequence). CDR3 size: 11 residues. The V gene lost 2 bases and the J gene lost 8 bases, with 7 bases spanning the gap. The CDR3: CSARRWDEQFF. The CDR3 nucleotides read TGCAGTGCTAGACGTTGGGATGAGCAGTTCTTC.

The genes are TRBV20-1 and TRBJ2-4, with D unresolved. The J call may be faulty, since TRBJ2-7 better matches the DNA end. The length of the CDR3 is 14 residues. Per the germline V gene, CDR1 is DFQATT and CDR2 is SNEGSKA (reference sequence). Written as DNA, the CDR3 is TGCAGTGCTAGAGAGCGGACGATTACCTACGAGCAGTACTTC. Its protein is CSARERTITYEQYF.

The CDR3 DNA is TGCGCCAGCAGCCAAGGTTGCGGGGCGTTAAATGAGCAGTTCTTC. It codes for CASSQGCGALNEQFF. This sequence joins TRBV4-1 and TRBJ2-1; D perhaps matches TRBD2 (6 bases). This CDR3 has 15 amino acids. Germline values: CDR1 MGHRA, CDR2 YSYEKL. Trimming pared 1 base from V and 7 bases from J, leaving 14 bases between.

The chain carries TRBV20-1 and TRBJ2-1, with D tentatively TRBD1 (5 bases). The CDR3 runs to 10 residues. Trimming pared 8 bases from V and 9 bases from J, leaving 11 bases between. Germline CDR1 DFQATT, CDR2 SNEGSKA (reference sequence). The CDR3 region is CSPQVIEQFF. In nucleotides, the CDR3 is TGCAGTCCACAGGTGATTGAGCAGTTCTTC.

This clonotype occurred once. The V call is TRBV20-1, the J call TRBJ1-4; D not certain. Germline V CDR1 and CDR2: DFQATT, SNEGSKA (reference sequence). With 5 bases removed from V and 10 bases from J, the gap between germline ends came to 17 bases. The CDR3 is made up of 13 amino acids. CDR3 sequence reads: CSAQNPVEGKLFF. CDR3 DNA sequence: TGCAGTGCTCAGAACCCGGTGGAGGGAAAACTGTTTTTT.